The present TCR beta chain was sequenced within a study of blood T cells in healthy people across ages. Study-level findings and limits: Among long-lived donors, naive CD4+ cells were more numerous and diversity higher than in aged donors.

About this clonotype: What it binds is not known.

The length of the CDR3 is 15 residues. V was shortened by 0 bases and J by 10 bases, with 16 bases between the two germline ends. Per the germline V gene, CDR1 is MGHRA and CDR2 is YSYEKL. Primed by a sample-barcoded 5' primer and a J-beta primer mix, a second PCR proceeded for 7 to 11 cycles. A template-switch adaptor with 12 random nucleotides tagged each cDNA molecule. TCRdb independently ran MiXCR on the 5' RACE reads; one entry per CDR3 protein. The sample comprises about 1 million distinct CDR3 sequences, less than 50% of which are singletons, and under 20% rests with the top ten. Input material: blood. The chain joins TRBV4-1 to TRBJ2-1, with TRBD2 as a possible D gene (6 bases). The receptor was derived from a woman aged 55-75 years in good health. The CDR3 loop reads CASSQDRAGPYEQFF. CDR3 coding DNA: TGCGCCAGCAGCCAAGATCGGGCGGGGCCCTACGAGCAGTTCTTC.